This TCR beta chain was obtained from a study of T cell changes during pregnancy in multiple sclerosis. CDR1 is SGHKS, CDR2 YYEKEE, per germline (reference sequence). CDR3 length: 14 amino acids. V lost 2 bases and J lost 8, with 16 bases in between. The repertoire was sequenced with immunoSEQ multiplex PCR; TCRdb's copy has only in-frame clones and lacks some. The table records roughly 36,000 clones, roughly 93% of them present only once. The clonotype originates from a female donor in good health, enrolled as a control in a pregnancy study. The V and J genes are TRBV5-5 and TRBJ1-2; D possibly corresponds to TRBD1 (5 bases). Specimen: peripheral blood, collected in the second trimester of pregnancy. The CDR3 protein is CASSFSGGVRGYTF. The CDR3 bases are TGTGCCAGCAGCTTTAGCGGGGGAGTGAGGGGCTACACCTTC.